These 2 T cell receptor beta chains share one sample of origin, sequenced in a study of radiotherapy plus CTLA-4 blockade in lung cancer. Generated by immunoSEQ multiplex PCR, the TCRdb table keeps only in-frame clones and is missing some. The sample lists about 24,000 clones, over 55% occurring once. The sequences come from peripheral blood, collected from a patient treated with radiotherapy plus ipilimumab. The receptors derive from a human donor with non-small cell lung cancer whose response to radiotherapy plus ipilimumab could not be evaluated.

The chain is built from TRBV7-9 and TRBJ2-2; D not resolved. Trimming stripped 1 base from V and 4 bases from J, with 13 bases between. CDR1 SEHNR and CDR2 FQNEAQ come from the germline V gene (reference sequence). The CDR3 has 16 amino acids. CDR3 amino acids: CASSLEVGLSTGELFF. In DNA form, the CDR3 reads TGTGCCAGCAGCTTAGAAGTGGGCCTTAGCACCGGGGAGCTGTTTTTT.

V gene TRBV7-8 combines with J gene TRBJ2-5; D call uncertain. This CDR3 comprises 12 residues. The germline CDR1 and CDR2 sequences are SGHVS and FQNEAQ. The germline V and J ends were trimmed by 2 bases and 5 bases, with 6 bases remaining between them. CDR3 sequence reads: CASSLHGETQYF. CDR3 in DNA: TGTGCCAGCAGCTTACACGGGGAGACCCAGTACTTC.